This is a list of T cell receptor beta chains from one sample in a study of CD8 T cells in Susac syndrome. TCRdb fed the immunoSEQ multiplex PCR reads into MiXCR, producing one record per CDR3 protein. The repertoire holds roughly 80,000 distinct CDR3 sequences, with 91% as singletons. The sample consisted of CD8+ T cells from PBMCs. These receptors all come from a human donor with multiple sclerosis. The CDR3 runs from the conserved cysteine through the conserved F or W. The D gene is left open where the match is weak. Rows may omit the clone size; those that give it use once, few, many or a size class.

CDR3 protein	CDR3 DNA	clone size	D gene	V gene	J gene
CASSFGSGAAEAFF	.	.	.	TRBV5-6	TRBJ1-1
CSARTSGNNEQFF	TGCAGTGCTAGGACTAGCGGGAACAATGAGCAGTTCTTC	once	TRBD2	TRBV20-1	TRBJ2-1
CASSAEGLAGGNEQFF	TGCGCCAGCAGCGCCGAGGGACTAGCGGGAGGCAATGAGCAGTTCTTC	.	TRBD2	TRBV4-1	TRBJ2-1
CASSPLGAGTGELFF	TGTGCCAGCAGCCCCCTGGGGGCGGGCACCGGGGAGCTGTTTTTT	.	.	TRBV7-9	TRBJ2-2
CASSPGFGLDGYTF	TGCGCCAGCAGCCCGGGGTTCGGGCTAGATGGCTACACCTTC	.	.	TRBV5-1	TRBJ1-2
CAWSPGQTYEQYF	TGTGCCTGGAGCCCGGGGCAGACCTACGAGCAGTACTTC	.	.	TRBV30	TRBJ2-7
CSVVTVLGTDTQYF	TGCAGCGTTGTCACGGTCCTGGGCACAGATACGCAGTATTTT	.	.	TRBV29-1	TRBJ2-3
CASSYERGRTGELFF	TGTGCCAGCAGTTACGAGCGGGGGCGTACCGGGGAGCTGTTTTTT	.	TRBD2	TRBV6-5	TRBJ2-2
CASSIFPGSSYEQYF	TGTGCCAGTAGTATTTTTCCCGGGAGCTCCTACGAGCAGTACTTC	.	.	TRBV19	TRBJ2-7
CASSLIGVTDTQYF	TGTGCCAGCAGCTTAATAGGCGTCACAGATACGCAGTATTTT	.	.	TRBV11-2	TRBJ2-3
CASSEGPLGFF	TGTGCCAGCAGTGAAGGTCCCCTGGGGTTCTTC	once	.	TRBV2	TRBJ2-1
CASSPKGLAGGGPYNEQFF	TGTGCCAGCAGTCCTAAAGGACTAGCGGGAGGGGGCCCCTACAATGAGCAGTTCTTC	.	TRBD2	TRBV28	TRBJ2-1
CASSPIGNTEAFF	TGTGCCAGCAGCCCTATAGGTAACACTGAAGCTTTCTTT	.	.	TRBV12-3/TRBV12-4	TRBJ1-1
CAWSAVNEKLFF	TGTGCCTGGAGTGCGGTAAATGAAAAACTGTTTTTT	.	.	TRBV30	TRBJ1-4
CSARVEDYGYTF	TGCAGTGCTAGAGTCGAGGATTATGGCTACACCTTC	.	.	TRBV20-1	TRBJ1-2
CASKGGLASHEQYF	TGTGCCAGCAAGGGAGGACTAGCATCACACGAGCAGTACTTC	once	TRBD2	TRBV3-1	TRBJ2-7
CASSYSLAGDYEQYF	TGTGCCAGCAGTTACTCCCTAGCGGGAGACTACGAGCAGTACTTC	.	TRBD2	TRBV6-2/TRBV6-3	TRBJ2-7
CASSKARAGESRYMNTEAFF	TGTGCCAGCAGCAAAGCTCGCGCAGGGGAATCCCGATATATGAACACTGAAGCTTTCTTT	.	.	TRBV21-1	TRBJ1-1
CASSYLGQQETQYF	TGTGCCAGCAGTTACCTCGGACAGCAAGAGACCCAGTACTTC	.	.	TRBV6-5	TRBJ2-5
CASSTDIGYTF	TGTGCCAGCAGCACGGACATTGGCTACACCTTC	.	.	TRBV5-6	TRBJ1-2
CASRGPPTDTQYF	TGTGCCAGCAGAGGGCCCCCCACAGATACGCAGTATTTT	.	.	TRBV6-1	TRBJ2-3
CASSERAGWNTEAFF	TGTGCCAGCAGTGAACGGGCAGGGTGGAACACTGAAGCTTTCTTT	.	.	TRBV6-1	TRBJ1-1
CASSSTGLGVQETQYF	TGCGCCAGCAGCTCCACAGGGTTGGGGGTACAAGAGACCCAGTACTTC	.	.	TRBV5-1	TRBJ2-5
CASSSKNAQGHYGYTF	TGTGCCAGCAGCTCCAAGAACGCACAGGGACACTATGGCTACACCTTC	.	.	TRBV27	TRBJ1-2
CAITFWGSQETQYF	TGTGCCATCACCTTTTGGGGCAGTCAAGAGACCCAGTACTTC	.	.	TRBV7-8	TRBJ2-5
CASIRAINETQYF	TGTGCCAGCATCCGAGCCATCAACGAGACCCAGTACTTC	.	.	TRBV7-9	TRBJ2-5
CASSFGRGVLGYTF	TGTGCCAGCAGTTTTGGCAGGGGGGTGTTAGGCTACACCTTC	.	TRBD1	TRBV28	TRBJ1-2
CASSQEWENGELFF	TGCGCCAGCAGCCAAGAGTGGGAGAACGGGGAGCTGTTTTTT	once	.	TRBV4-1	TRBJ2-2
CSAPRDRGPSYEQYF	TGCAGTGCCCCCCGGGACAGGGGCCCGTCCTACGAGCAGTACTTC	.	TRBD1	TRBV20-1	TRBJ2-7
CAWSAGLAGSREQYF	TGTGCCTGGAGTGCCGGACTAGCGGGAAGTCGCGAGCAGTACTTC	once	TRBD2	TRBV30	TRBJ2-7
CASSELAREQFF	TGTGCCAGCAGCGAACTAGCACGTGAGCAGTTCTTC	.	.	TRBV13	TRBJ2-1
CASRFSGGATDTQYF	TGTGCCAGCAGATTTAGCGGGGGGGCAACAGATACGCAGTATTTT	.	TRBD2	TRBV5-4	TRBJ2-3
CASSYWPSDTQYF	TGTGCCAGCAGTTACTGGCCTTCAGATACGCAGTATTTT	.	.	TRBV6-6	TRBJ2-3
CSVELQGTNNEQFF	TGCAGCGTTGAATTACAGGGGACCAACAATGAGCAGTTCTTC	.	TRBD1	TRBV29-1	TRBJ2-1
CASSLGGSPKGDSNTEAFF	TGTGCCAGCAGCCTGGGCGGTTCTCCTAAAGGGGATAGTAACACTGAAGCTTTCTTT	.	.	TRBV7-9	TRBJ1-1
CASSVVQTGELFF	TGTGCCAGCAGCGTAGTCCAGACCGGGGAGCTGTTTTTT	once	.	TRBV9	TRBJ2-2
CASRARTGGSYNEQFF	TGTGCCAGCCGAGCTAGGACGGGAGGGTCCTACAATGAGCAGTTCTTC	once	TRBD2	TRBV2	TRBJ2-1
CASSLLAALGRLANTGELFF	TGTGCCAGCAGCTTACTGGCGGCCCTTGGAAGGTTGGCGAACACCGGGGAGCTGTTTTTT	.	.	TRBV13	TRBJ2-2
CASNLLATEAFF	TGTGCCAGCAACCTACTCGCCACTGAAGCTTTCTTT	.	.	TRBV11-2	TRBJ1-1
CASSLADYNEQFF	TGTGCCAGCAGCTTAGCAGACTACAATGAGCAGTTCTTC	.	.	TRBV7-9	TRBJ2-1
CASSLGGYQETQYF	TGTGCCAGCAGCTTAGGGGGGTACCAAGAGACCCAGTACTTC	.	.	TRBV7-8	TRBJ2-5
CASSLDSFYEQYF	TGCGCCAGCAGCTTAGACAGCTTCTACGAGCAGTACTTC	.	.	TRBV5-1	TRBJ2-7
CASSLALGLTEETQYF	TGTGCCAGCAGCTTAGCGCTGGGACTAACCGAAGAGACCCAGTACTTC	.	TRBD2	TRBV7-2	TRBJ2-5
CAISEGGTGLSPLHF	TGTGCCATCAGTGAGGGAGGGACAGGTTTATCACCCCTCCACTTT	.	TRBD1	TRBV10-3	TRBJ1-6
CASKARRGQGGGYTF	TGTGCCAGCAAAGCCCGCCGGGGACAGGGGGGAGGCTACACCTTC	.	TRBD1	TRBV6-6	TRBJ1-2